This T cell receptor beta chain was captured in a study of cytomegalovirus exposure and HLA in healthy donors. Study-wide points: Reports indicated that the classifier achieved high specificity and sensitivity in diagnosing cytomegalovirus status. It was found in a later analysis that first-cohort TCR clusters tended to co-occur in the 120 validation repertoires.

Per germline, CDR1 SGHRS and CDR2 YFSETQ. With 0 bases clipped from V and 2 bases from J, the junction kept 3 bases outside the gene matches. This CDR3 spans 16 amino acids. This clone was found a few times. Its antigen is not identified. Some clones are missing from TCRdb's copy, which holds only in-frame ones; the method was immunoSEQ multiplex PCR. The profile shows approximately 54,000 clones, roughly nine tenths of them singletons. The TCR originated in a woman in her late teens or twenties in good health and CMV-seropositive. This chain links TRBV5-1 with TRBJ2-3, with 10 bases aligning to TRBD2. Sequencing was done on a sample of PBMCs. CDR3 bases: TGCGCCAGCAGCTTGGTCAGCGGGGGGGACACAGATACGCAGTATTTT. It yields the protein CASSLVSGGDTDTQYF.